Here is one TCR beta chain with its context. The sample comes from a study of cytomegalovirus exposure and HLA in healthy donors. The method was immunoSEQ multiplex PCR; TCRdb's version includes in-frame clones alone and lacks a portion of them. In the table there are 260,000 or so clones, more than 75% of which are singletons. Separate from the roughly 700-subject first cohort was the approximately 120-subject validation cohort, to which the donors belonged. The CDR3 sequence is 15 residues long. Germline trimming cut 4 bases from V and 0 bases from J; bases unmatched to any gene: 0. Germline lookup yields CDR1 ENHRY and CDR2 SYGVKD.

The genes are TRBV10-3 and TRBJ2-3; 11 nucleotides line up with TRBD2. Material: PBMCs. This receptor was identified in a young woman in good health and CMV-seronegative. The CDR3 DNA follows: TGTGCCATCAGTGGGACTAGCGGGAGCACAGATACGCAGTATTTT. Translated: CAISGTSGSTDTQYF.